These T cell receptor beta chains were read from a single sample in a study of blood T cell repertoires in COVID-19. Sequencing used immunoSEQ multiplex PCR; TCRdb keeps in-frame clones, though not all of them. The data hold 300,000 to 400,000 clones, with 80% to 90% observed a single time. The specimen sequenced was PBMCs or T cells enriched from blood (not recorded which). The receptors shown here come from a man aged 30-40 years who had recovered from COVID-19. CDR3s include the opening cysteine and the closing phenylalanine or tryptophan. Each record gives: J gene, clone size, D gene, V gene, CDR3 DNA, CDR3 protein. The D gene is left open where the match is weak. Where a row states a size, it is once, few, many or the class of an expanded clone; other rows omit it.

J: TRBJ1-2; size: few; D: NA; V: TRBV28; DNA: TGTGCCAGCACATACCCGGGCGGGGCCAGATCTGGCTACACCTTC; CDR3: CASTYPGGARSGYTF
J: TRBJ2-5; size: NA; D: TRBD2; V: TRBV6-5; DNA: TGTGCCAGCACCCCGTCTAGCGGGGGGGGAGAGACCCAGTACTTC; CDR3: CASTPSSGGGETQYF
J: TRBJ1-2; size: NA; D: NA; V: TRBV19; DNA: TGTGCTGTAATAACAGGGAGCGGTGGCTACACCTTC; CDR3: CAVITGSGGYTF
J: TRBJ1-2; size: NA; D: NA; V: TRBV7-2; DNA: TGTGCCAGCAGCTTAGTCCGGGATGCGGATGGCTACACCTTC; CDR3: CASSLVRDADGYTF
J: TRBJ2-5; size: NA; D: NA; V: TRBV7-2; DNA: TGTGCCAGCAGCTTAGTCTATAAAGAGACCCAGTACTTC; CDR3: CASSLVYKETQYF
J: TRBJ1-2; size: NA; D: NA; V: TRBV28; DNA: TGTGCCAGCAGAGCCAGGGGCGCGGACTATGGCTACACCTTC; CDR3: CASRARGADYGYTF
J: TRBJ2-2; size: NA; D: TRBD2; V: TRBV30; DNA: TGTGCCTGGAAAGCGGGGCTGGGCCCCGGGGAGCTGTTTTTT; CDR3: CAWKAGLGPGELFF
J: TRBJ2-7; size: NA; D: NA; V: TRBV18; DNA: TGTGCCAGCTCTCCAATACAGGGACCAGCCTACGAGCAGTACTTC; CDR3: CASSPIQGPAYEQYF
J: TRBJ1-4; size: NA; D: NA; V: TRBV18; DNA: TGTGCCAGCTCACCACGAGGGGGTACATTAGCTGATGAAAAACTGTTTTTT; CDR3: CASSPRGGTLADEKLFF
J: TRBJ2-3; size: NA; D: TRBD2; V: TRBV30; DNA: TGTGCCTCGACTAGCGGGACCTCAGATACGCAGTATTTT; CDR3: CASTSGTSDTQYF
J: TRBJ2-7; size: once; D: TRBD1; V: TRBV2; DNA: TGTGCCAGCAGTGAAGGACAGGGCTCCTACGAGCAGTACTTC; CDR3: CASSEGQGSYEQYF
J: TRBJ2-1; size: NA; D: TRBD2; V: TRBV9; DNA: TGTGCCAGCAGCGTAGGGCCTGCGGGGGGGAGCTCCTACAATGAGCAGTTCTTC; CDR3: CASSVGPAGGSSYNEQFF
J: TRBJ2-3; size: few; D: TRBD2; V: TRBV10-1; DNA: TGCGCCAGCGGCAGCAGCGGGGGCAGCGTTAGCACAGATACGCAGTATTTT; CDR3: CASGSSGGSVSTDTQYF
J: TRBJ1-2; size: NA; D: NA; V: TRBV14; DNA: TGTGCCAGCAGCCAGGGCAGGTACTTCTATGGCTACACCTTC; CDR3: CASSQGRYFYGYTF
J: TRBJ1-2; size: NA; D: TRBD1; V: TRBV3-1/TRBV3-2; DNA: TGTGCCAGCAGCCCCGGACAGGGCAACGGCTACACCTTC; CDR3: CASSPGQGNGYTF
J: TRBJ1-2; size: NA; D: NA; V: TRBV27; DNA: TGTGCCAGCAGTCTCACCCCTCTAGGGGGCTATGGCTACACCTTC; CDR3: CASSLTPLGGYGYTF
J: TRBJ2-5; size: once; D: TRBD2; V: TRBV18; DNA: TGTGCCAGCTCACCTGGTGCGGGGGACCAAGAGACCCAGTACTTC; CDR3: CASSPGAGDQETQYF
J: TRBJ2-3; size: few; D: TRBD1; V: TRBV5-1; DNA: TGCGCCAGCAGCTCCCCAGGACAGGAAGAAACAGATACGCAGTATTTT; CDR3: CASSSPGQEETDTQYF
J: TRBJ2-1; size: NA; D: NA; V: TRBV4-1; DNA: TGCGCCAGCAGCCGAGGGACTGACAATGAGCAGTTCTTC; CDR3: CASSRGTDNEQFF
J: TRBJ1-6; size: NA; D: TRBD1; V: TRBV6-6; DNA: TGTGCCAGCAGTCCCTTGGGACAGTCAAATTCACCCCTCCACTTT; CDR3: CASSPLGQSNSPLHF
J: TRBJ1-2; size: NA; D: NA; V: TRBV10-3; DNA: TGTGCCATCAGTGAGTCGGGGGGGAGTTCCTATGGCTACACCTTC; CDR3: CAISESGGSSYGYTF
J: TRBJ2-1; size: NA; D: TRBD1; V: TRBV19; DNA: TGTGCCAGTATGAGGACAGGATACAACTCCTACAATGAGCAGTTCTTC; CDR3: CASMRTGYNSYNEQFF
J: TRBJ2-3; size: NA; D: TRBD2; V: TRBV11-2; DNA: TGTGCCAGCAGCTCACAAATCGGGACTAGATGGGTGAGCACAGATACGCAGTATTTT; CDR3: CASSSQIGTRWVSTDTQYF
J: TRBJ1-4; size: NA; D: NA; V: TRBV18; DNA: TGTGCCAGCTCACCCCGCCCCGACGGAGCAGTTGTGGGACTGTTTTTT; CDR3: CASSPRPDGAVVGLFF
J: TRBJ1-6; size: NA; D: NA; V: TRBV30; DNA: TGTGCCTGGAGCAACAGGATTGGTTCACCCCTCCACTTT; CDR3: CAWSNRIGSPLHF
J: TRBJ2-1; size: NA; D: TRBD2; V: TRBV19; DNA: TGTGCCAGTATCGCGGGGGGGCGTACCTACAATGAGCAGTTCTTC; CDR3: CASIAGGRTYNEQFF
J: TRBJ1-4; size: NA; D: TRBD1; V: TRBV5-1; DNA: TGCGCCAGCAGCTTAGGGACAGCGGATCCTGAAAAACTGTTTTTT; CDR3: CASSLGTADPEKLFF
J: TRBJ1-2; size: once; D: NA; V: TRBV28; DNA: TGTGCCAGCAGTTTAAAATGGCAGAATGGCTACACCTTC; CDR3: CASSLKWQNGYTF
J: TRBJ2-5; size: NA; D: TRBD2; V: TRBV27; DNA: TGTGCCAGCAGTTTAGGGCGGGGGTCCTACCAAGAGACCCAGTACTTC; CDR3: CASSLGRGSYQETQYF
J: TRBJ2-2; size: NA; D: TRBD2; V: TRBV11-2; DNA: TGTGCCAGCAGCCTGCGTCGACTAGCGGGGAGCTATAACACCGGGGAGCTGTTTTTT; CDR3: CASSLRRLAGSYNTGELFF
J: TRBJ1-2; size: NA; D: TRBD1; V: TRBV4-1; DNA: TGCGCCAGCAGCCCGACAGGGGGTTCGGGCTATGGCTACACCTTC; CDR3: CASSPTGGSGYGYTF
J: TRBJ1-5; size: NA; D: NA; V: TRBV6-5; DNA: TGTGCCAGCAGACCAGGAGGGGGGGCGAATCAGCCCCAGCATTTT; CDR3: CASRPGGGANQPQHF
J: TRBJ2-3; size: NA; D: TRBD2; V: TRBV11-1; DNA: TGTGCCAGCAGCGCACTAGCGGGGGGGCCCGAAGATACGCAGTATTTT; CDR3: CASSALAGGPEDTQYF
J: TRBJ2-3; size: NA; D: TRBD2; V: TRBV15; DNA: TGTGCCACCAGCAGAGGGGCGGGGGGAACAGATACGCAGTATTTT; CDR3: CATSRGAGGTDTQYF
J: TRBJ2-1; size: NA; D: NA; V: TRBV2; DNA: TGTGCCAGCAGTGGACAGCTAAGCTCCTACAATGAGCAGTTCTTC; CDR3: CASSGQLSSYNEQFF
J: TRBJ2-5; size: NA; D: TRBD2; V: TRBV7-9; DNA: TGTGCCAGCAGCTTATTGGCTAGCGGGTTGCAAGAGACCCAGTACTTC; CDR3: CASSLLASGLQETQYF
J: TRBJ1-4; size: NA; D: NA; V: TRBV7-2; DNA: TGTGCCAGCAGCTCAGACATCCTATGGGAAAAACTGTTTTTT; CDR3: CASSSDILWEKLFF
J: TRBJ2-2; size: NA; D: TRBD1; V: TRBV2; DNA: TGTGCCAGCAGATCATCCAGGGGGCTCTTCGGGGAGCTGTTTTTT; CDR3: CASRSSRGLFGELFF
J: TRBJ2-1; size: NA; D: TRBD2; V: TRBV28; DNA: TGTGCCAGCAGTTTAGCCCCGTCGGGGGGGCCCCATGAGCAGTTCTTC; CDR3: CASSLAPSGGPHEQFF
J: TRBJ2-7; size: NA; D: NA; V: TRBV20-1; DNA: TGCAGTGCTAAATACAACTACGAGCAGTACTTC; CDR3: CSAKYNYEQYF
J: TRBJ2-7; size: NA; D: NA; V: TRBV10-3; DNA: TGTGCCATCAGTCCTACCGGGACACTACTCTACGAGCAGTACTTC; CDR3: CAISPTGTLLYEQYF
J: TRBJ1-2; size: NA; D: TRBD1; V: TRBV28; DNA: TGTGCCAGCAGCCCGCAGGGGGCCTATGGCTACACCTTC; CDR3: CASSPQGAYGYTF
J: TRBJ2-2; size: NA; D: NA; V: TRBV27; DNA: TGTGCCAGCAGTTTAATGTCTCGGTCGGGCACCGGGGAGCTGTTTTTT; CDR3: CASSLMSRSGTGELFF
J: TRBJ2-3; size: NA; D: TRBD1; V: TRBV27; DNA: TGTGCCAGCAGTTGGGGACAGGGCTACACAGATACGCAGTATTTT; CDR3: CASSWGQGYTDTQYF
J: TRBJ2-7; size: NA; D: NA; V: TRBV7-9; DNA: TGTGCCAGCAGTGACAGGCTGGACTCCTACGAGCAGTACTTC; CDR3: CASSDRLDSYEQYF
J: TRBJ1-6; size: NA; D: NA; V: TRBV11-2; DNA: TGTGCCAGCAGCTTAAATAGACTGGGTTCACCCCTCCACTTT; CDR3: CASSLNRLGSPLHF
J: TRBJ1-2; size: NA; D: NA; V: TRBV19; DNA: TGTGCCAGTAGCCTCCTCAGGGCTAACTATGGCTACACCTTC; CDR3: CASSLLRANYGYTF
J: TRBJ2-7; size: NA; D: NA; V: TRBV6-5; DNA: TGTGCCAGCAGTTACCACACTAAGGACAACGAGCAGTACTTC; CDR3: CASSYHTKDNEQYF
J: TRBJ2-7; size: NA; D: NA; V: TRBV10-3; DNA: TGTGCCATCAGTGAGTCGAACTCCCCAGGCTACGAGCAGTACTTC; CDR3: CAISESNSPGYEQYF
J: TRBJ2-3; size: once; D: NA; V: TRBV7-9; DNA: TGTGCCAGCACCCCCGGAGGGGGGGCAGCGACAGATACGCAGTATTTT; CDR3: CASTPGGGAATDTQYF
J: TRBJ2-6; size: NA; D: NA; V: TRBV9; DNA: TGTGCCAGCAGCGCCCGGGACTTACCAAACTCTGGGGCCAACGTCCTGACTTTC; CDR3: CASSARDLPNSGANVLTF
J: TRBJ1-5; size: NA; D: NA; V: TRBV30; DNA: TGTGCCTGGAGTGTTAATTGGGACATTAGCAATCAGCCCCAGCATTTT; CDR3: CAWSVNWDISNQPQHF
J: TRBJ1-2; size: NA; D: TRBD1; V: TRBV28; DNA: TGTGCCAGCAGTACCTTCCTGGGGACAGTTAACTATGGCTACACCTTC; CDR3: CASSTFLGTVNYGYTF
J: TRBJ2-2; size: NA; D: NA; V: TRBV7-6; DNA: TGTGCCAGCAGCTTAGGACATTACGGCGCCGGGGAGCTGTTTTTT; CDR3: CASSLGHYGAGELFF
J: TRBJ1-1; size: NA; D: TRBD1; V: TRBV5-1; DNA: TGCGCCAGCAGCCCCAGGCCGACAGGGGGCGGTCACACTGAAGCTTTCTTT; CDR3: CASSPRPTGGGHTEAFF